This T cell receptor beta chain was sequenced in a study of control samples from healthy donors and cancer patients. Per the germline V gene, CDR1 is MNHEY and CDR2 is SMNVEV (reference sequence). V dropped 4 bases and J dropped 2; count of bases not matched to a gene: 4. CDR3 length equals 14 residues. Libraries were prepared by immunoSEQ multiplex PCR; TCRdb keeps only in-frame clonotypes and omits some of them. The data show roughly 84,000 clones, 75% to 95% seen once. This receptor was identified in a man aged 50-60 years in good health. The rearrangement joins TRBV27 to TRBJ1-1, with 7 bases fitting TRBD1. The sequenced material came from blood. The DNA of the CDR3 is TGTGCCAGCAGTTCCTGGACAGGAAACACTGAAGCTTTCTTT. Its protein product is CASSSWTGNTEAFF.